What follows are 30 T cell receptor beta chains derived from one specimen sequenced in a study of T cells in Graves' hyperthyroidism and ophthalmopathy. RNA transcripts yielded amplified TCR beta CDR3 regions. During a first-round RT-PCR of the TCR CDR3, the HTBI primer set was used. TCRdb re-called the multiplex PCR reads through MiXCR, storing one row per CDR3 protein. The sample shows 540,000 or so distinct CDR3 sequences, 46% of them seen only once. The sequenced sample consisted of peripheral blood or thyroid tissue (not recorded which). These TCRs come from an adult woman with Graves' disease, either hyperthyroidism or ophthalmopathy (not recorded which).

A remark on this clonotype: The conserved phenylalanine or tryptophan normally closing the CDR3 is absent here, so this likely arose from a read error. The DNA is omitted, as the CDR3 cannot be located on it reliably, and the CDR3 follows TCRdb's listing. V usage is TRBV20-1 and J usage is TRBJ2-7; TRBD1, the table's D call, lacks a check against the DNA. The CDR3 length equals 9 residues, ends included. The germline V gene has CDR1 DFQATT and CDR2 SNEGSKA (reference sequence). The chain's CDR3 is CSARDPLDT.

V gene TRBV24-1 combines with J gene TRBJ2-7; the match to TRBD2 covers 8 bases. V shed 5 bases, J shed 2 bases, and the junction held 13 bases outside the gene matches. The CDR3 runs to 17 residues. Germline V lookup: CDR1 KGHDR, CDR2 SFDVKD. CDR3 in DNA: TGTGCCACCAGTGGAGAAGGTTGGATAGCGGGAACCTACGAGCAGTACTTC. Amino acids: CATSGEGWIAGTYEQYF.

The V call is TRBV5-1, the J call TRBJ1-1, with D hard to call. Germline V lookup: CDR1 SGHRS, CDR2 YFSETQ. Trimming shortened V by 4 bases and J by 4 bases, and 8 bases separated the two germline ends. This CDR3 is 12 amino acids long. Here the CDR3 reads CASSGAFTEAFF. The CDR3 DNA follows: TGCGCCAGCAGCGGTGCATTCACTGAAGCTTTCTTT.

This clonotype was counted ten times or more. The chain has TRBV7-3 and TRBJ2-2, with 11 bases identical to TRBD1. After removal of 4 bases from V and 7 bases from J, the junction contained 8 bases not matched to a gene. CDR3 size: 16 residues. Germline values: CDR1 SGHTA, CDR2 FQGTGA. This CDR3 is CASSSWDRGTGGELFF. The CDR3 DNA reads as TGTGCCAGCAGCTCCTGGGACAGGGGGACTGGCGGGGAGCTGTTTTTT. Together with reference TRBV7-3 and TRBJ2-2, the CDR3 gives the full variable domain: GAGVSQTPSNKVTEKGKYVELRCDPISGHTALYWYRQSLGQGPEFLIYFQGTGAADDSGLPNDRFFAVRPEGSVSTLKIQRTERGDSAVYLCASSSWDRGTGGELFFGEGSRLTVL.

This clonotype occurred many times. The V gene is TRBV19, the J gene TRBJ1-1; D is ambiguous. This CDR3 region has 12 residues. V dropped 10 bases and J dropped 3 bases, with 12 bases sitting between them. The germline CDR1 and CDR2 sequences are LNHDA and SQIVND (reference sequence). The CDR3 DNA sequence: TGTGCCACCAGACGTGGGGACACTGAAGCTTTCTTT. It translates to CATRRGDTEAFF.

This clonotype was seen more than once but under ten times. The V and J genes are TRBV3-1 and TRBJ2-5, with 7 bases fitting TRBD2. V shed 4 bases, J shed 4 bases, and the junction held 18 bases outside the gene matches. The CDR3 totals 18 residues. The germline V gene has CDR1 LGHDT and CDR2 YNNKEL (reference sequence). The CDR3: CASSPPLPGGLRGETQYF. As DNA, the CDR3 is TGTGCCAGCAGCCCCCCCTTGCCGGGAGGCCTTCGGGGAGAGACCCAGTACTTC.

The CDR3 DNA reads TGCAGCGTTAGGAGACAGGGGGAAGACTATGGCTACACCTTC. It codes for CSVRRQGEDYGYTF. The V call is TRBV29-1, the J call TRBJ1-2; TRBD1 matches 9 bases. The germline V gene has CDR1 SQVTM and CDR2 ANQGSEA. The CDR3 contains 14 residues. The ends lost 5 bases at V and 3 bases at J; junction bases unmatched: 7. The whole variable domain, filled in from reference TRBV29-1 and TRBJ1-2, reads SAVISQKPSRDICQRGTSLTIQCQVDSQVTMMFWYRQQPGQSLTLIATANQGSEATYESGFVIDKFPISRPNLTFSTLTVSNMSPEDSSIYLCSVRRQGEDYGYTFGSGTRLTVV.

This clonotype has at least ten counts. The rearrangement links TRBV30 to TRBJ1-1; D gene ambiguous. V was trimmed by 0 bases and J by 3 bases, leaving 8 bases between them. Looked up from germline, CDR1 is GTSNPN and CDR2 is SVGIG (reference sequence). The CDR3 sequence is 13 residues long. In nucleotides, the CDR3 is TGTGCCTGGAGTGTAGAGGAGGACACTGAAGCTTTCTTT. Its translation is CAWSVEEDTEAFF.

The chain links TRBV7-9 to TRBJ1-4; 9 bases map to TRBD1. CDR1 is SEHNR, CDR2 FQNEAQ, per germline (reference sequence). Trimming removed 6 bases from V and 5 bases from J; junction bases left unmatched: 10. This CDR3 has 16 residues. The CDR3 DNA follows: TGTGCCAGCAGTCGTACAGGGGGCAGCGAGAATGAAAAACTGTTTTTT. Encoded protein: CASSRTGGSENEKLFF.

This clonotype was seen many times. V usage is TRBV6-2 or TRBV6-3 and J usage is TRBJ2-5, with D perhaps TRBD1 or TRBD2 (5 bases each). The CDR3 is made up of 15 amino acids. In germline, CDR1 is MNHEY, CDR2 SVGEGT. Between the trimmed V and J ends, which lost 7 bases and 7 bases, there was a span of 22 bases. CDR3 nucleotides: TGTGCCAGCAATAAGAGGCAGCCGAGGGGTCGGACCCAGTACTTC. Translation gives CASNKRQPRGRTQYF.

A few counts support this clonotype. A much larger clone sits a single nucleotide away, making a read error possible. The genes are TRBV20-1 and TRBJ2-7; 7 bases line up with TRBD2. CDR1 and CDR2 from the germline V gene are DFQATT and SNEGSKA (reference sequence). After removal of 0 bases from V and 1 base from J, the junction contained 15 bases not matched to a gene. CDR3 length: 18 amino acids. CDR3 sequence (DNA): TGCAGTGCTAGAGATCTCGAGGCTACGGGGGGAGGGTCCTACGAGCAGTACTTC. It specifies CSARDLEATGGGSYEQYF.

The J gene is TRBJ1-1, the V gene TRBV9, with 7 bases identical to TRBD1. Trimming removed 4 bases from V and 1 base from J; junction bases left unmatched: 13. Germline CDR1 SGDLS, CDR2 YYNGEE. The CDR3 covers 17 residues. The CDR3 spells CASSPRGTAFPNTEAFF. The CDR3 DNA sequence: TGTGCCAGCAGCCCCCGAGGGACAGCATTTCCGAACACTGAAGCTTTCTTT.

The rearrangement uses TRBV12-3 or TRBV12-4 and TRBJ2-5; possibly TRBD2 for D (5 bases). This CDR3 spans 14 amino acids. Trimming left V 6 bases short and J 2 bases short, with 13 bases between. The CDR3 DNA sequence: TGTGCCAGCAGGGACGGGGTCCGGCAAGAGACCCAGTACTTC. As protein: CASRDGVRQETQYF.

Many counts were recorded for this clonotype. The J gene is TRBJ2-7, the V gene TRBV2; TRBD2 matches at 11 bases. From germline, CDR1 is SNHLY and CDR2 FYNNEI. V lost 8 bases and J lost 1; bases outside the gene matches: 4. The CDR3 has 14 residues. CDR3 in DNA: TGTGCCAGCCACGGGACTAGCGGTTCCTACGAGCAGTACTTC. As protein: CASHGTSGSYEQYF.

V usage is TRBV9 and J usage is TRBJ1-5, with D possibly TRBD1 on 5 matching bases. The CDR3 extends over 15 amino acids. V dropped 3 bases and J dropped 13 bases, with 23 bases sitting between them. Per germline, CDR1 SGDLS and CDR2 YYNGEE. DNA of the CDR3: TGTGCCAGCAGCGGATCCCGGGACGGGTCCTACGAGCAGCATTTT. It specifies CASSGSRDGSYEQHF.

This clonotype was observed at least ten times. The chain joins TRBV2 to TRBJ1-6, with 7 bases that match TRBD1. The CDR3 runs to 14 residues. V was clipped by 0 bases and J by 8 bases; unmatched bases: 1. Germline V CDR1 and CDR2: SNHLY, FYNNEI. This CDR3 is CASSEAGQYSPLHF. In nucleotides, the CDR3 is TGTGCCAGCAGTGAAGCGGGACAGTATTCACCCCTCCACTTT.

V is TRBV20-1 and J is TRBJ2-1; 12 bases fit TRBD2. J lost 4 bases, V lost 6 bases, and 7 bases had no gene match. This CDR3 has 15 amino acids. In germline, CDR1 is DFQATT, CDR2 SNEGSKA (reference sequence). The chain's CDR3 is CSATILAGGYNEQFF. The CDR3, as DNA: TGCAGTGCGACGATCCTAGCGGGAGGGTACAATGAGCAGTTCTTC.

This clonotype was found many times. The V gene is TRBV6-1, the J gene TRBJ1-3; D is ambiguous. The germline V gene encodes CDR1 MNHNS and CDR2 SASEGT. The length of the CDR3 is 15 residues. V was shortened by 0 bases and J by 4 bases, with 10 bases between the two germline ends. CDR3 residues: CASSEAAWRGNTIYF. The CDR3 DNA sequence: TGTGCCAGCAGTGAAGCCGCGTGGAGAGGAAACACCATATATTTT.

This sequence joins TRBV7-9 and TRBJ2-7; D is unclear. Per the germline V gene, CDR1 is SEHNR and CDR2 is FQNEAQ (reference sequence). The CDR3 is 14 amino acids. Trimming cost V 6 bases and J 3 bases, with 15 bases left between them. The DNA of the CDR3 is TGTGCCAGCAGTGCTGGCATAACCATCTACGAGCAGTACTTC. Encoded protein: CASSAGITIYEQYF. Drawing the rest from reference TRBV7-9 and TRBJ2-7, the complete variable domain is DTGVSQNPRHKITKRGQNVTFRCDPISEHNRLYWYRQTLGQGPEFLTYFQNEAQLEKSRLLSDRFSAERPKGSFSTLEIQRTEQGDSAMYLCASSAGITIYEQYFGPGTRLTVT.

The gene calls are TRBV15 and TRBJ2-5; TRBD2 is a possible D gene (6 bases). The germline V gene has CDR1 LNHNV and CDR2 YYDKDF (reference sequence). The CDR3 runs 17 residues. The V end was cut by 2 bases, the J end by 5 bases, with 21 bases between. The CDR3 reads CATSRQRLVRPLETQYF. DNA for the CDR3: TGTGCCACCAGCAGACAACGACTAGTACGCCCGCTGGAGACCCAGTACTTC. The variable domain in full, with the rest retrieved from reference TRBV15 and TRBJ2-5, is DAMVIQNPRYQVTQFGKPVTLSCSQTLNHNVMYWYQQKSSQAPKLLFHYYDKDFNNEADTPDNFQSRRPNTSFCFLDIRSPGLGDTAMYLCATSRQRLVRPLETQYFGPGTRLLVL.

The J gene is TRBJ2-7, the V gene TRBV15; D might be TRBD1 or TRBD2, each matching 6 bases. The CDR3 spans 13 residues. The germline V and J ends were trimmed by 11 bases and 5 bases, with 19 bases remaining between them. CDR1 LNHNV and CDR2 YYDKDF come from the germline V gene (reference sequence). The CDR3 DNA reads as TGTGCCCCCACAGGAAGGGGGAGGCACGAGCAGTACTTC. Translated: CAPTGRGRHEQYF.

This rearrangement joins TRBV7-8 to TRBJ1-2, with D perhaps matching TRBD1 (5 bases). The CDR3 is 14 residues long. Germline V gene sequence: CDR1 SGHVS, CDR2 FQNEAQ. The germline V and J ends were trimmed by 4 bases and 2 bases, with 11 bases remaining between them. The CDR3 nucleotides read TGTGCCAGCAGCTCCTCCTCAGGGAACTATGGCTACACCTTC. Translation gives CASSSSSGNYGYTF.

This clonotype was recorded at least ten times. V gene TRBV12-3 or TRBV12-4 combines with J gene TRBJ1-6; D not resolved. This CDR3 has 14 residues. Deletions cut 6 bases from V and 5 bases from J, with 11 bases between. The CDR3 coding sequence is TGTGCCAGCAGCACACGAAGAGATAATTCACCCCTCCACTTT. Its translation is CASSTRRDNSPLHF.

This clonotype was counted only a few times. V usage is TRBV10-3 and J usage is TRBJ2-5; D remains unclear. CDR3 size: 12 residues. V was pared by 5 bases and J by 2 bases, with 6 bases between. CDR1 ENHRY and CDR2 SYGVKD come from the germline V gene. The CDR3 protein is CAISLPQETQYF. Written as DNA, the CDR3 is TGTGCCATCAGTCTACCACAAGAGACCCAGTACTTC.

This rearrangement joins TRBV7-8 to TRBJ1-5; D is ambiguous. CDR3 length: 12 residues. With 5 bases removed from V and 8 bases from J, the gap between germline ends came to 10 bases. Germline lookup yields CDR1 SGHVS and CDR2 FQNEAQ. CDR3 in amino acids: CASSLGDEPQHF. As DNA, the CDR3 is TGTGCCAGCAGCCTCGGGGATGAGCCCCAGCATTTT. The full variable domain, rest sourced from reference TRBV7-8 and TRBJ1-5, is GAGVSQSPRYKVAKRGQDVALRCDPISGHVSLFWYQQALGQGPEFLTYFQNEAQLDKSGLPSDRFFAERPEGSVSTLKIQRTQQEDSAVYLCASSLGDEPQHFGDGTRLSIL.

The genes are TRBV7-2 and TRBJ2-7; 10 nucleotides line up with TRBD1. CDR3 length: 16 residues. In germline, CDR1 is SGHTA, CDR2 FQGNSA. Unmatched junction bases numbered 12, after V lost 5 bases and J lost 5 bases. The CDR3 region is CASSQVGGTGAHEQYF. CDR3 in DNA: TGTGCCAGCAGCCAAGTCGGTGGGACAGGGGCCCACGAGCAGTACTTC.

The chain couples TRBV20-1 to TRBJ1-4, with D tentatively TRBD1 (5 bases). The CDR3 length is 15 residues. Germline-derived CDR1 and CDR2 are DFQATT and SNEGSKA (reference sequence). With 0 bases removed from V and 7 bases from J, the gap between germline ends came to 15 bases. In DNA, the CDR3 is TGCAGTGCTAGAGATCTCGGGACGGCCCGTGAAAAACTGTTTTTT. This gives the protein CSARDLGTAREKLFF.

This clonotype appeared a few times. Given the absence of the conserved phenylalanine or tryptophan at the CDR3 end, a read error is likely. The DNA is omitted, as the CDR3 cannot be located on it reliably, and the CDR3 follows TCRdb's listing. CDR3 sequence reads: CASSLGNR. V is TRBV2 and J is TRBJ1-1. Germline assignment: CDR1 SNHLY and CDR2 FYNNEI. The CDR3 totals 8 residues, both ends included.

This clonotype appeared many times. The DNA of the CDR3 is TGTGCCACAAGCTTAAGGGGCACTGGAAACACCATATATTTT. This translates into CATSLRGTGNTIYF. This sequence joins TRBV15 and TRBJ1-3; D possibly corresponds to TRBD1 (5 bases). The CDR3 contains 14 residues. V was cut by 9 bases and J by 2 bases, with 14 bases left in between. Germline V gives CDR1 LNHNV, CDR2 YYDKDF (reference sequence).

This clonotype was detected many times. The chain uses TRBV19 and TRBJ1-2; D is uncertain. Germline V gene lookup returns CDR1 LNHDA and CDR2 SQIVND (reference sequence). V lost 9 bases, J lost 2 bases, and 13 bases lay in between. This CDR3 region has 13 residues. CDR3 DNA sequence: TGTGCCAGCAGCCCGGACGGAAACTATGGCTACACCTTC. Amino acids: CASSPDGNYGYTF.